This TCR beta chain was obtained from a study of T-cell reconstitution after alpha-beta-depleted transplantation in children. CDR3 length: 11 residues. Germline V gene data show CDR1 as DFQATT and CDR2 as SNEGSKA (reference sequence). Trimming took 4 bases from V and 7 from J, leaving 8 bases between them. Construction of the TCRbeta library involved unique molecular identifiers. TCRdb reprocessed the PCR reads with MiXCR, giving one entry per CDR3 protein. Of about 600,000 distinct CDR3 sequences in the sample, over 9.5% were seen once. Comment on this clonotype: A single base separates this from a much larger clone, so it may be a read error.

The chain carries TRBV20-1 and TRBJ2-1; D is ambiguous. Sequenced here: PBMCs from the stem cell graft donor, sampled from the stem cell graft. The origin of this receptor is a human donor who donated a stem cell graft to a child with acute myeloid leukemia. The CDR3 nucleotides read TGCAGTGCTATACTAAAGAATGAGCAGTTCTTC. It encodes CSAILKNEQFF.